Included here is one T cell receptor (beta chain) sequence, with context. The germline gene is not matched at one end of the junction; a read error may be the cause. This entry belongs to a study of blood T cell repertoires in COVID-19. Using immunoSEQ multiplex PCR, the repertoire was profiled, and TCRdb retains in-frame clones only, with some absent. In the table there are approximately 150,000 clones, around nine tenths of which are singletons. Per the germline V gene, CDR1 is KGHSH and CDR2 is LQKENI. This CDR3 region has 14 residues. This chain joins TRBV18 and TRBJ2-1; 9 positions match TRBD1. Material: peripheral blood. The sequence was collected from a human donor in a cohort sampled during active COVID-19. CDR3 sequence (DNA): TGTGCCAGCTCCCCACAGGGGGCATACAATGAGCAGTTCTTC. This sequence encodes CASSPQGAYNEQFF. The entire variable domain, with the rest obtained from reference TRBV18 and TRBJ2-1, is as follows: NAGVMQNPRHLVRRRGQEARLRCSPMKGHSHVYWYRQLPEEGLKFMVYLQKENIIDESGMPKERFSAEFPKEGPSILRIQQVVRGDSAAYFCASSPQGAYNEQFFGPGTRLTVL.